One sample yielded the 14 T cell receptor beta chains listed below, sequenced in a study of blood T cell repertoires in COVID-19. Sequencing used immunoSEQ multiplex PCR; TCRdb keeps in-frame clones, though not all of them. This sample has some 70,000 clones, with 65% to 90% found just once. The specimen was peripheral blood. These receptors came from a woman aged 60 to 75 with acute or convalescent COVID-19.

The chain carries TRBV29-1 and TRBJ2-3, with TRBD1 as a possible D gene (6 bases). Germline CDR1 and CDR2: SQVTM and ANQGSEA. V dropped 6 bases and J dropped 3 bases, with 13 bases sitting between them. This CDR3 comprises 13 residues. CDR3 amino acids: CSVATGTTDTQYF. The CDR3 DNA is TGCAGCGTGGCCACAGGGACAACAGATACGCAGTATTTT.

The rearrangement joins TRBV4-2 to TRBJ1-5; D ambiguous. V shed 1 base and J shed 1 base, with 11 bases lying between them. This CDR3 has 16 residues. Germline V lookup: CDR1 LGHNA, CDR2 YNFKEQ. CDR3 sequence: CASSQGGSMSNQPQHF. The CDR3 nucleotides read TGTGCCAGCAGCCAAGGCGGCAGCATGAGCAATCAGCCCCAGCATTTT.

The rearrangement joins TRBV9 to TRBJ1-2, with a weak D call TRBD1 (5 bases). Germline CDR1 SGDLS, CDR2 YYNGEE. V was shortened by 0 bases and J by 4 bases, with 16 bases between the two germline ends. The CDR3 contains 16 residues. The chain's CDR3 is CASSVGEGRGAYGYTF. DNA for the CDR3: TGTGCCAGCAGCGTAGGAGAGGGGCGGGGTGCCTATGGCTACACCTTC.

The rearrangement links TRBV30 to TRBJ1-1, with D possibly being TRBD1 (6 bases). Trimming cost V 7 bases and J 1 base, with 10 bases left between them. In germline, CDR1 is GTSNPN, CDR2 SVGIG (reference sequence). The CDR3 spans 12 residues. This chain's CDR3 is CAYDRTNTEAFF. The CDR3 DNA reads TGTGCCTATGACAGGACGAACACTGAAGCTTTCTTT.

The rearrangement links TRBV14 to TRBJ1-2; 9 nucleotides agree with TRBD1. The V gene end was trimmed by 4 bases and the J gene end by 6 bases; junction bases not matched to a gene: 9. CDR3 length: 15 residues. CDR1 is SGHDN and CDR2 is FVKESK in the germline V gene. The CDR3 DNA is TGTGCCAGCAGCCCGTTGACAGGGGGTTTTGATGGCTACACCTTC. This gives the protein CASSPLTGGFDGYTF.

As concerns this clone: The same CDR3 also results from other DNA sequences found in this sample. The genes are TRBV7-2 and TRBJ1-2; 10 bases map to TRBD1. The CDR3 is made up of 13 amino acids. The germline V gene encodes CDR1 SGHTA and CDR2 FQGNSA. V gave up 3 bases and J gave up 5 bases; unmatched junction bases: 0. CDR3 sequence reads: CASSLGQGYGYTF. For the CDR3, the DNA is TGTGCCAGCAGCTTGGGACAGGGGTATGGCTACACCTTC.

The gene calls are TRBV28 and TRBJ1-6; 12 nucleotides agree with TRBD1. Losses at the gene ends were 6 bases for V and 7 bases for J; bases not matched to a gene: 7. The CDR3 spans 16 residues. The germline gives CDR1 MDHEN, CDR2 SYDVKM. The CDR3 DNA reads TGTGCCAGCAGCACCGGGACAGGGGGCTGGAATTCACCCCTCCACTTT. Amino acid sequence: CASSTGTGGWNSPLHF.

The chain links TRBV30 to TRBJ2-7; no firm D call. The V gene's germline CDR1 is GTSNPN and CDR2 SVGIG (reference sequence). CDR3 length equals 11 residues. V was cut by 5 bases and J by 3 bases, with 8 bases left in between. CDR3 in amino acids: CAWATDYEQYF. The CDR3 DNA reads as TGTGCCTGGGCTACCGACTACGAGCAGTACTTC. Variable domain in full (rest from reference TRBV30 and TRBJ2-7): SQTIHQWPATLVQPVGSPLSLECTVEGTSNPNLYWYRQAAGRGLQLLFYSVGIGQISSEVPQNLSASRPQDRQFILSSKKLLLSDSGFYLCAWATDYEQYFGPGTRLTVT.

The genes are TRBV5-1 and TRBJ1-2; TRBD1 aligns across 11 bases. With 2 bases clipped from V and 4 bases from J, the junction kept 7 bases outside the gene matches. CDR1 is SGHRS and CDR2 is YFSETQ in the germline V gene. The CDR3 is 16 amino acids. CDR3 loop: CASSFSGQGGGYGYTF. The DNA for the CDR3 is TGCGCCAGCAGCTTTTCGGGACAGGGGGGTGGCTATGGCTACACCTTC.

The chain joins TRBV19 to TRBJ1-6; a possible D gene is TRBD1 (6 bases). The CDR3 contains 17 residues. Germline V gene sequence: CDR1 LNHDA, CDR2 SQIVND (reference sequence). Trimming left V 5 bases short and J 0 bases short, with 14 bases between. The CDR3 spells CASSSGATSSYNSPLHF. The CDR3, as DNA: TGTGCCAGTAGTTCAGGGGCCACCAGCTCCTATAATTCACCCCTCCACTTT.

This chain joins TRBV25-1 and TRBJ1-3, with TRBD1 matching over 9 bases. From germline, CDR1 is MGHDK and CDR2 SYGVNS. This CDR3 spans 16 amino acids. With V trimmed by 5 bases and J by 2 bases, 7 bases remained unmatched. CDR3 in amino acids: CASSLGTGSPGNTIYF. The CDR3, as DNA: TGTGCCAGCAGTCTCGGGACAGGGAGCCCTGGAAACACCATATATTTT.

This chain links TRBV7-9 with TRBJ1-2; no definite D call. Germline V gives CDR1 SEHNR, CDR2 FQNEAQ (reference sequence). V gave up 7 bases and J gave up 1 base, with 13 bases separating them. This CDR3 has 14 amino acids. The CDR3 sequence is CASTWSEGNYGYTF. The CDR3 DNA follows: TGTGCCAGCACCTGGTCTGAGGGTAACTATGGCTACACCTTC.

The V gene is TRBV29-1, the J gene TRBJ2-4, with TRBD1 matching over 11 bases. V lost 7 bases to trimming and J lost 8 bases; unmatched junction nucleotides: 4. Per the germline V gene, CDR1 is SQVTM and CDR2 is ANQGSEA. The CDR3 has 12 residues. The DNA of the CDR3 is TGCAGCGCTTGGGACAGGGGGGACATTCAGTACTTC. Its translation is CSAWDRGDIQYF.

The rearrangement links TRBV19 to TRBJ1-5; D remains ambiguous. The length of the CDR3 is 18 residues. Trimming removed 0 bases at V and 0 bases at J, with 15 bases between. The germline V gene encodes CDR1 LNHDA and CDR2 SQIVND (reference sequence). CDR3 bases: TGTGCCAGTAGTATAGATCAAGGGAGTGGGTTTAGCAATCAGCCCCAGCATTTT. Encoded protein: CASSIDQGSGFSNQPQHF.